Listed below are T cell receptor beta chains from one sample, sequenced in a study of blood T cell repertoires in COVID-19. Sequencing used immunoSEQ multiplex PCR; TCRdb keeps in-frame clones, though not all of them. The table has approximately 310,000 clones, 75% to 90% seen once. Sequenced material: PBMCs or T cells enriched from blood (not recorded which). The origin of the receptors is a woman in her thirties who had been exposed to COVID-19. The CDR3 runs from the conserved cysteine through the conserved F or W. D genes are given only for firm matches. Clone size is stated in some rows and not others, as once, few, many or a class when expanded.

size | J | D | V | CDR3 | DNA
- | TRBJ2-2 | TRBD1 | TRBV4-3 | CASSQDETGTHGELFF | TGCGCCAGCAGCCAAGACGAGACAGGGACGCACGGGGAGCTGTTTTTT
- | TRBJ2-1 | - | TRBV6-5 | CASSYRSVVEQFF | TGTGCCAGCAGTTACCGATCGGTGGTTGAGCAGTTCTTC
- | TRBJ1-2 | - | TRBV9 | CASSSYYRDGYTF | TGTGCCAGCAGCTCATACTACAGGGATGGCTACACCTTC
- | TRBJ2-7 | - | TRBV19 | CASSIGAGAAYEQYF | TGTGCCAGTAGTATCGGAGCAGGGGCCGCCTACGAGCAGTACTTC
- | TRBJ1-1 | - | TRBV9 | CASSVGLGSGTEAFF | TGTGCCAGCAGCGTGGGCCTCGGGTCGGGGACTGAAGCTTTCTTT
- | TRBJ1-1 | TRBD1 | TRBV6-5 | CASSRLQGETEAFF | TGTGCCAGCAGTCGCCTACAGGGGGAAACTGAAGCTTTCTTT
many | TRBJ2-3 | TRBD1 | TRBV27 | CASRQDRAVADTQYF | TGTGCCAGCCGGCAGGACAGGGCGGTCGCAGATACGCAGTATTTT
- | TRBJ1-6 | - | TRBV19 | CASAFPGDNSPLHF | TGTGCCAGTGCCTTTCCAGGGGATAATTCACCCCTCCACTTT
- | TRBJ1-2 | TRBD1 | TRBV5-1 | CASSPGGSSGYTF | TGCGCCAGCAGCCCAGGGGGTTCTAGTGGCTACACCTTC
- | TRBJ2-5 | TRBD2 | TRBV5-1 | CASSSRLAGAQETQYF | TGCGCCAGCAGCTCCAGACTAGCGGGGGCCCAAGAGACCCAGTACTTC
- | TRBJ2-3 | TRBD2 | TRBV4-2 | CASSQEDGRSTDTQYF | TGTGCCAGCAGCCAGGAAGACGGGAGGTCTACAGATACGCAGTATTTT
- | TRBJ2-1 | TRBD2 | TRBV4-2 | CASSQGLTGGIYNEQFF | TGTGCCAGCAGCCAAGGACTCACGGGGGGGATATACAATGAGCAGTTCTTC
- | TRBJ1-2 | - | TRBV28 | CASSTPSGGYGYTF | TGTGCCAGCAGCACCCCGTCGGGGGGGTATGGCTACACCTTC
- | TRBJ2-1 | - | TRBV7-9 | CASSPAVFNEQFF | TGTGCCAGCAGCCCTGCGGTATTCAATGAGCAGTTCTTC
- | TRBJ1-5 | - | TRBV28 | CASRLTTTLSQPQHF | TGTGCCAGCAGATTAACGACAACCCTCTCGCAGCCCCAGCATTTT
- | TRBJ2-7 | TRBD1 | TRBV3-1/TRBV3-2 | CASSQDPARGRAYEQYF | TGTGCCAGCAGCCAAGATCCGGCCAGGGGGCGCGCCTACGAGCAGTACTTC
- | TRBJ1-2 | - | TRBV28 | CASSLRIGQGGGYTF | TGTGCCAGCAGTTTAAGGATCGGGCAGGGAGGTGGCTACACCTTC
- | TRBJ1-2 | - | TRBV5-5 | CASSITDAFPYGYTF | TGTGCCAGCAGCATCACCGATGCGTTCCCTTATGGCTACACCTTC
- | TRBJ1-3 | - | TRBV7-9 | CASSEKNAGSGNTIYF | TGTGCCAGCAGCGAAAAGAATGCAGGCTCTGGAAACACCATATATTTT
- | TRBJ1-1 | - | TRBV4-2 | CASSPTRTGPQKGTEAFF | TGTGCCAGCAGCCCGACACGAACAGGTCCCCAAAAAGGCACTGAAGCTTTCTTT
- | TRBJ1-6 | - | TRBV2 | CAGRTETNSPLHF | TGTGCCGGACGGACAGAAACGAATTCACCCCTCCACTTT
- | TRBJ2-1 | - | TRBV7-3 | CASSLGLGAHNEQFF | TGTGCCAGCAGCTTAGGGCTGGGGGCGCATAATGAGCAGTTCTTC
- | TRBJ1-6 | - | TRBV18 | CASSPSVRRSPLHF | TGTGCCAGCTCACCATCGGTGAGGCGGTCACCCCTCCACTTT
few | TRBJ1-1 | - | TRBV7-9 | CASSLGEGGTEAFF | TGTGCCAGCAGCTTAGGTGAGGGTGGCACTGAAGCTTTCTTT
- | TRBJ2-1 | TRBD1 | TRBV9 | CASSPRGDRGVNEQFF | TGTGCCAGCAGCCCCCGGGGGGACAGGGGAGTCAATGAGCAGTTCTTC
- | TRBJ1-6 | - | TRBV3-1/TRBV3-2 | CASSQDLGALHF | TGTGCCAGCAGCCAAGATTTGGGAGCCCTCCACTTT
- | TRBJ1-3 | - | TRBV3-1/TRBV3-2 | CASSHRGDTIYF | TGTGCCAGCAGCCACCGGGGAGACACCATATATTTT
once | TRBJ2-1 | TRBD2 | TRBV2 | CASKTSGDYNEQFF | TGTGCCAGCAAAACTAGCGGGGACTACAATGAGCAGTTCTTC
- | TRBJ2-7 | - | TRBV28 | CASSNYEQYF | TGTGCCAGCAGCAACTACGAGCAGTACTTC
- | TRBJ2-7 | TRBD1 | TRBV5-1 | CASSLGTGGTYEQYF | TGCGCCAGCAGCTTGGGAACAGGGGGAACCTACGAGCAGTACTTC
- | TRBJ2-7 | TRBD1 | TRBV5-6 | CASSKGAQVRYEQYF | TGTGCCAGCAGCAAGGGGGCTCAGGTAAGGTACGAGCAGTACTTC
- | TRBJ1-2 | - | TRBV3-1/TRBV3-2 | CASNIQGSNYGYTF | TGTGCCAGCAACATACAGGGATCTAACTATGGCTACACCTTC
- | TRBJ1-1 | TRBD1 | TRBV7-9 | CASTRDRGVTEAFF | TGTGCCAGCACCAGGGACAGGGGGGTGACTGAAGCTTTCTTT
- | TRBJ1-1 | TRBD1 | TRBV6-5 | CASSYFSGTGAAEAFF | TGTGCCAGCAGTTACTTTTCCGGGACAGGGGCCGCTGAAGCTTTCTTT
- | TRBJ2-5 | - | TRBV6-6 | CASSYPFHSGETQYF | TGTGCCAGCAGTTATCCCTTTCACAGCGGTGAGACCCAGTACTTC
once | TRBJ1-3 | - | TRBV4-3 | CASSQGRNTIYF | TGCGCCAGCAGCCAGGGCCGAAACACCATATATTTT
- | TRBJ2-2 | - | TRBV9 | CASSVVADPGRELFF | TGTGCCAGCAGCGTAGTAGCGGATCCCGGCCGGGAGCTGTTTTTT
- | TRBJ2-1 | TRBD2 | TRBV2 | CASSGEGYNEQFF | TGTGCCAGCAGTGGGGAGGGATACAATGAGCAGTTCTTC
- | TRBJ1-5 | - | TRBV12-2 | CASRLAPQGGNQPQHF | TGTGCAAGTCGCTTAGCTCCACAAGGGGGAAATCAGCCCCAGCATTTT
- | TRBJ2-7 | - | TRBV19 | CASRGTYEQYF | TGTGCCAGTAGGGGCACCTACGAGCAGTACTTC
once | TRBJ2-7 | TRBD2 | TRBV4-1 | CASSVTSGDTYEQYF | TGCGCCAGCAGCGTTACTAGCGGGGATACCTACGAGCAGTACTTC
- | TRBJ1-2 | TRBD1 | TRBV7-2 | CASSFRGHKYGYTF | TGTGCCAGCAGCTTCAGGGGGCACAAGTATGGCTACACCTTC
- | TRBJ2-2 | - | TRBV10-3 | CAITSGLGGELFF | TGTGCCATTACGTCGGGGTTAGGCGGGGAGCTGTTTTTT
- | TRBJ2-7 | TRBD2 | TRBV9 | CASSAYRGGGLYEQYF | TGTGCCAGCAGCGCCTATCGGGGGGGAGGACTTTACGAGCAGTACTTC
- | TRBJ1-1 | TRBD1 | TRBV7-9 | CASRSTDRGTEAFF | TGTGCCAGCAGATCTACCGACAGGGGGACTGAAGCTTTCTTT
few | TRBJ1-5 | - | TRBV28 | CASSLAQPQHF | TGTGCCAGCAGTTTGGCTCAGCCCCAGCATTTT
- | TRBJ1-1 | - | TRBV4-1 | CASSQEVRGYTEAFF | TGCGCCAGCAGCCAAGAGGTCAGGGGATACACTGAAGCTTTCTTT
- | TRBJ1-1 | TRBD1 | TRBV12-5 | CASGLITGGTGIEVSEAFF | TGTGCTAGTGGTTTGATTACGGGCGGGACAGGGATAGAAGTCTCTGAAGCTTTCTTT
- | TRBJ2-7 | TRBD1 | TRBV7-3 | CASSLGQGIHEQYF | TGTGCCAGCAGCTTAGGACAGGGGATACACGAGCAGTACTTC
- | TRBJ2-1 | - | TRBV5-1 | CASSLDTVYNEQFF | TGCGCCAGCAGCTTGGATACAGTATACAATGAGCAGTTCTTC
- | TRBJ1-2 | - | TRBV3-1/TRBV3-2 | CASSQDSGRRAGYGYTF | TGTGCCAGCAGCCAAGATTCGGGGCGGCGAGCGGGCTATGGCTACACCTTC
- | TRBJ2-1 | - | TRBV3-1/TRBV3-2 | CASSQVDFGAYNEQFF | TGTGCCAGCAGCCAAGTGGACTTTGGAGCCTACAATGAGCAGTTCTTC
- | TRBJ1-6 | TRBD1 | TRBV30 | CAGTPRQGMNSPLHF | TGTGCCGGGACCCCGAGACAGGGGATGAATTCACCCCTCCACTTT
- | TRBJ2-7 | TRBD1 | TRBV14 | CASSQFTGGEQYF | TGTGCCAGCAGCCAATTCACAGGGGGCGAGCAGTACTTC
- | TRBJ1-1 | - | TRBV18 | CASSPQGVYTEAFF | TGTGCCAGCTCACCACAGGGGGTATACACTGAAGCTTTCTTT
- | TRBJ2-5 | - | TRBV11-2 | CASSLGTFEETQYF | TGTGCCAGCAGCTTAGGGACTTTTGAAGAGACCCAGTACTTC
few | TRBJ2-1 | TRBD1 | TRBV19 | CASSIDTGGSYNEQFF | TGTGCCAGTAGTATAGACACAGGGGGCTCCTACAATGAGCAGTTCTTC
- | TRBJ2-5 | - | TRBV9 | CASSVVGQTQETQYF | TGTGCCAGCAGCGTAGTAGGACAGACACAAGAGACCCAGTACTTC
- | TRBJ2-3 | TRBD2 | TRBV5-4 | CASSLGFGTSGDYTQYF | TGTGCCAGCAGCTTGGGCTTCGGGACTAGCGGGGATTATACGCAGTATTTT
- | TRBJ1-4 | - | TRBV18 | CASSPPKGVGDNEKLFF | TGTGCCAGCTCACCACCGAAGGGGGTAGGGGATAATGAAAAACTGTTTTTT